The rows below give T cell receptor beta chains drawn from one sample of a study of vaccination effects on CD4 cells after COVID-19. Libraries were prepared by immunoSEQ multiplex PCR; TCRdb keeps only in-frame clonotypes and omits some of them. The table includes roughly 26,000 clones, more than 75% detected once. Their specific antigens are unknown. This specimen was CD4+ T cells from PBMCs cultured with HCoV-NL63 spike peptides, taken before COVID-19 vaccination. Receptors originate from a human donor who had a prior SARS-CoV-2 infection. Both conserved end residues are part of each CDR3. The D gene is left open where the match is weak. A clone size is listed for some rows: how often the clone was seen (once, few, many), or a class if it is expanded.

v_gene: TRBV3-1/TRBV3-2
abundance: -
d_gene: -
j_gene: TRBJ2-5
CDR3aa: CASSQSGVETQYF
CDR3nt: TGTGCCAGCAGCCAATCGGGGGTGGAGACCCAGTACTTC

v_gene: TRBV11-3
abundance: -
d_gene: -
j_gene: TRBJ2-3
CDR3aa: CASSLRGDREYTQYF
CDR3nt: TGTGCCAGCAGCTTAAGGGGAGACCGCGAGTATACGCAGTATTTT

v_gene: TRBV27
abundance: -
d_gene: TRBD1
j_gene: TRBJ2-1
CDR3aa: CASSLGTGPLNEQFF
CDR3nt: TGTGCCAGCAGTTTAGGGACAGGGCCACTCAATGAGCAGTTCTTC

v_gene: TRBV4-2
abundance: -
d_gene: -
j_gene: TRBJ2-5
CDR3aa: CASSPPHWGTSETQYF
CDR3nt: TGTGCCAGCAGCCCACCACACTGGGGGACCTCAGAGACCCAGTACTTC

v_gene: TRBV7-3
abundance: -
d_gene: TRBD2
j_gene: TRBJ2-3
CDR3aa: CASSLRARGGGATDTQYF
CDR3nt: TGTGCCAGCAGCTTAAGGGCTCGGGGCGGGGGGGCAACAGATACGCAGTATTTT

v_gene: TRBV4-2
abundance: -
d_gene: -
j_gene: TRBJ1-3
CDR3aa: CASSQEHGRIGNTIYF
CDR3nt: TGTGCCAGCAGCCAAGAACACGGACGAATAGGAAACACCATATATTTT

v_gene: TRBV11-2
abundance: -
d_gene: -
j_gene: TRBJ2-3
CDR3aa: CASSSLGLTQYF
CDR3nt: TGTGCCAGCAGCTCGCTCGGTCTTACGCAGTATTTT

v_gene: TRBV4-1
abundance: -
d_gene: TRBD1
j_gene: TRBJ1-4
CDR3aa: CASSQAFRQGLNEKLFF
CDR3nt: TGCGCCAGCAGCCAAGCGTTCCGACAGGGCCTGAATGAAAAACTGTTTTTT

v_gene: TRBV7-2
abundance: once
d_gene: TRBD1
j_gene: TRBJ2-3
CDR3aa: CASSLKTGGWADTQYF
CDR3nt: TGTGCCAGCAGCTTAAAAACAGGGGGGTGGGCAGATACGCAGTATTTT

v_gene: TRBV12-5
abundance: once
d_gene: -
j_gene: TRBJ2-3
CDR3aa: CASGLTSGTTGVRDTQYF
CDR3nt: TGTGCTAGTGGTTTGACCTCCGGGACCACTGGGGTTAGAGATACGCAGTATTTT

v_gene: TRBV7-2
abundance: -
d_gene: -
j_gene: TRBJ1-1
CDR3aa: CASSLRPAGLGTEAFF
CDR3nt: TGTGCCAGCAGCTTACGACCGGCAGGGCTTGGGACTGAAGCTTTCTTT

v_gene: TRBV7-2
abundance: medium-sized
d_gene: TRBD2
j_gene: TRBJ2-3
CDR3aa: CASSQRGGSIPDTQYF
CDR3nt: TGTGCCAGCAGCCAGAGGGGCGGGAGTATCCCAGATACGCAGTATTTT

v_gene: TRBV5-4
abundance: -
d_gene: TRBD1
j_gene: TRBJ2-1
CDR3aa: CASSSRDRGPRQFF
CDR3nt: TGTGCCAGCAGTTCCCGGGACAGGGGCCCCCGGCAGTTCTTC

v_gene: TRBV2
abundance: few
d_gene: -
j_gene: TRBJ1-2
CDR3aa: CASIFLANYGYTF
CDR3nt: TGTGCCAGCATCTTCCTGGCTAACTATGGCTACACCTTC

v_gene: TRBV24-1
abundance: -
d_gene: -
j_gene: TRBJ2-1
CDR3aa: CATSTTRPSSYNEQFF
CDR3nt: TGTGCCACCAGCACAACTCGGCCCAGCTCCTACAATGAGCAGTTCTTC

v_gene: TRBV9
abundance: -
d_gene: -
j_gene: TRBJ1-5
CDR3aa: CASSVAGDSNQPQHF
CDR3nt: TGTGCCAGCAGCGTAGCAGGGGATAGCAATCAGCCCCAGCATTTT

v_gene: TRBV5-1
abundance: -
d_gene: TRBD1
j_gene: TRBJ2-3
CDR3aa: CASSSGQSTDTQYF
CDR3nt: TGCGCCAGCAGCTCGGGACAGAGCACAGATACGCAGTATTTT

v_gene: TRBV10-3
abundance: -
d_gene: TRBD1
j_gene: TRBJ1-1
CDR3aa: CAISDQGQMNTEAFF
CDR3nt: TGTGCCATCAGTGATCAGGGACAGATGAACACTGAAGCTTTCTTT